This T cell receptor beta chain was retrieved from a study of beta chain features in type 1 diabetes. Points from the study as a whole: Significant though moderate, a shortening of TCRB CDR3s appeared in all four CD4+ subsets of Type 1 diabetes patients. Fewer junction insertions and more nucleotide deletions appeared in type 1 diabetes patients.

What was sequenced were expressed TCRB transcripts, since all of the isolated RNA had been reverse transcribed. Sequencing used immunoSEQ multiplex PCR; TCRdb keeps in-frame clones, though not all of them. In the table there are more than 250,000 clones, 15% of which are singletons. This clone was picked up one time. Its antigen remains unknown. There are 17 residues in the CDR3. The germline CDR1 and CDR2 sequences are SGHTA and FQGNSA. V was cut by 0 bases and J by 2 bases, with 14 bases left in between. Without exception, sorted populations had purity beyond 98%. The clonotype comes from a man between 18 and 35 years old with type 1 diabetes. This rearrangement joins TRBV7-2 to TRBJ2-1; D possibly corresponds to TRBD2 (7 bases). The sequencing input was naive CD4+ T cells from blood. The CDR3 bases are TGTGCCAGCAGCTTAGCGGGGGGGGCGCAGCCCTACAATGAGCAGTTCTTC. Its protein is CASSLAGGAQPYNEQFF.